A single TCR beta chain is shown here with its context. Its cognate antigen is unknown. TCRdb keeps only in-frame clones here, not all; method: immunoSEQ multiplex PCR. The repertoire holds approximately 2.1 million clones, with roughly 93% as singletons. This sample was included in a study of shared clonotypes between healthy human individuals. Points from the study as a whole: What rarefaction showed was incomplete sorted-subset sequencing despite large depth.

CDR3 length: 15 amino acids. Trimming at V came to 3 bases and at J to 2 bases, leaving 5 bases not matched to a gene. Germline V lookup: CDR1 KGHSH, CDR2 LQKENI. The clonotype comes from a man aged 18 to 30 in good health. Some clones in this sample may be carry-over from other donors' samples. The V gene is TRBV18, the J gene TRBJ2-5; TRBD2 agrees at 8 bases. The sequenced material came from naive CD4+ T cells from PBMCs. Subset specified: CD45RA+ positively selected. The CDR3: CASSPNSGNQETQYF. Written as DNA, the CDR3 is TGTGCCAGCTCACCCAATAGCGGGAATCAAGAGACCCAGTACTTC.